This TCR beta chain was retrieved from a study of CD8 T cells in ankylosing spondylitis (dated by TCRdb to the late 2010s). With respect to the entire study: The study set out to find disease-linked TCR variants by profiling T cell receptor beta repertoires in ankylosing spondylitis patients and healthy donors. The whole study cohort included 90 to 120 healthy donors and 25 ankylosing spondylitis patients. Peripheral blood samples were taken, and synovial fluid was additionally collected from ankylosing spondylitis patients. On the study overall, not on this receptor specifically: Some of the motif variants had been reported before in the synovial fluid and blood of reactive arthritis patients, a finding that suggests common disease-initiation mechanisms. A TCR beta motif of eight highly homologous amino acid variants appeared characteristic of blood from ankylosing spondylitis patients. The disease-linked clones had a CD8+ phenotype and were found at relatively low frequencies in peripheral blood. The disease-linked clones were reported as significantly enriched in matched synovial fluid samples from ankylosing spondylitis patients.

Instrument on record: Illumina HiSeq 2500. TCR beta libraries were prepared by quantitative 5'-RACE with molecular barcodes. Processing in the source paper ran as follows. Disease-linked TCR variants were identified with a new computational method built on a probabilistic model of VDJ rearrangement. TCRdb passed the public sequencing reads through fastp at Q25 and MiXCR, retaining productive beta sequences. CDR3 protein duplicates are merged, each entry listing the most common genes and DNA. These V and J calls originate from TCRdb's pipeline instead of the authors' own analysis. Here the sample has about 510,000 distinct CDR3 sequences; about 5.4% occur a single time. Approximately 4% of the sample is held by the ten biggest clonotypes. This clonotype occurred many times. Its antigen is unknown. No base quality values were provided; no much bigger clone lies one nucleotide off. Sequencing used blood, either unsorted or a sorted T cell fraction (not recorded which). This sequence was found in a male donor with ankylosing spondylitis.

The nucleotides are TGTGCCAGCAGCCTCTTTAGCGGGAGCCCCAACGAGCAGTACTTC. Its coded protein is CASSLFSGSPNEQYF. Here the chain combines TRBV7-2 and TRBJ2-7; the junction holds 9 bases that match TRBD2. The CDR3 contains 15 residues, cysteine and phenylalanine counted. The kept DNA is CDR3 alone, 45 bases in frame from the first base. From a lookup of the germline V gene, CDR1 and CDR2 are SGHTA and FQGNSA. The junction shows trimming of 5 bases on V and 5 bases on J, and the gene matches do not reach 10 bases of it.